Presented here are 30 T cell receptor beta chains from one specimen sequenced in a study of early stage breast cancer tumors. Profiling relied on immunoSEQ multiplex PCR, and the TCRdb table lists in-frame clones only, not all of them. The sample has 9,300 or so clones, 70% to 80% seen once. Sequenced: normal breast tissue next to the tumor. These receptors came from a person in their sixties or seventies with breast cancer.

The rearrangement joins TRBV9 to TRBJ2-7, with 8 bases identical to TRBD1. V was pared by 0 bases and J by 5 bases, with 7 bases of the junction left unmatched. The CDR3 is made up of 15 amino acids. Looked up from germline, CDR1 is SGDLS and CDR2 is YYNGEE. The chain's CDR3 is CASSVAPTGENEQYF. The CDR3 DNA is TGTGCCAGCAGCGTAGCCCCGACAGGGGAGAACGAGCAGTACTTC. Full variable domain (outside the CDR3, taken from reference TRBV9 and TRBJ2-7): DSGVTQTPKHLITATGQRVTLRCSPRSGDLSVYWYQQSLDQGLQFLIQYYNGEERAKGNILERFSAQQFPDLHSELNLSSLELGDSALYFCASSVAPTGENEQYFGPGTRLTVT.

The chain combines TRBV6-5 with TRBJ2-7, with D possibly matching TRBD1 (6 bases). V was cut by 0 bases and J by 4 bases, with 7 bases left in between. The germline CDR1 and CDR2 sequences are MNHEY and SVGAGI. The CDR3 loop spans 13 amino acids. The CDR3 DNA reads as TGTGCCAGCAGTTACTCCACAGGGTACGAGCAGTACTTC. Amino acid sequence: CASSYSTGYEQYF.

CDR3 in amino acids: CASSYRTGKSTDTQYF. The CDR3, as DNA: TGTGCCAGCAGTTATCGGACAGGGAAAAGTACAGATACGCAGTATTTT. V usage is TRBV28 and J usage is TRBJ2-3; 8 bases agree with TRBD1. Germline lookup yields CDR1 MDHEN and CDR2 SYDVKM. The CDR3 contains 16 residues. With 4 bases clipped from V and 3 bases from J, the junction kept 9 bases outside the gene matches. Full variable domain (missing parts from reference TRBV28 and TRBJ2-3): DVKVTQSSRYLVKRTGEKVFLECVQDMDHENMFWYRQDPGLGLRLIYFSYDVKMKEKGDIPEGYSVSREKKERFSLILESASTNQTSMYLCASSYRTGKSTDTQYFGPGTRLTVL.

The CDR3 DNA reads as TGTGCCAGCAGAGGGGGGGGAGGCAATCAGCCCCAGCATTTT. It specifies CASRGGGGNQPQHF. The rearrangement joins TRBV6-5 to TRBJ1-5; TRBD1 might be the D (6 bases). The CDR3 covers 14 residues. The V end lost 6 bases, the J end lost 2 bases, and 11 bases lay between the germline ends. Germline assignment: CDR1 MNHEY and CDR2 SVGAGI.

CDR3 in amino acids: CASRETKPRSYEQYF. CDR3 coding DNA: TGTGCCAGCAGGGAAACGAAACCCAGAAGCTACGAGCAGTACTTC. The V gene is TRBV25-1, the J gene TRBJ2-7, with D uncertain. The CDR3 sequence is 15 residues long. The ends were cut back, 6 bases at V and 3 bases at J, with 18 bases in the middle. Germline assignment: CDR1 MGHDK and CDR2 SYGVNS.

This chain joins TRBV28 and TRBJ2-4, with TRBD1 as a possible D gene (5 bases). Germline values: CDR1 MDHEN, CDR2 SYDVKM. The V and J ends lost 2 bases and 15 bases respectively, with 14 bases between them. The CDR3 is 12 amino acids. CDR3 protein: CASSLGQGIVYF. CDR3 coding DNA: TGTGCCAGCAGTTTAGGGCAGGGTATTGTGTACTTC.

The rearrangement uses TRBV4-3 and TRBJ2-1; 12 nucleotides match TRBD2. In germline, CDR1 is LGHNA, CDR2 YSLEER. This CDR3 comprises 15 residues. The ends lost 1 base at V and 8 bases at J; junction bases unmatched: 3. CDR3 sequence: CASSQATSGSHEQFF. CDR3 nucleotide sequence: TGCGCCAGCAGCCAAGCGACTAGCGGGAGCCATGAGCAGTTCTTC.

This chain connects TRBV5-1 to TRBJ2-5; maybe TRBD1 (6 bases). The CDR3 extends over 16 amino acids. Trimming removed 4 bases at V and 5 bases at J, with 21 bases between. Germline values: CDR1 SGHRS, CDR2 YFSETQ. The DNA for the CDR3 is TGCGCCAGCAGCCCGGGTCAGGGGAGTTCAGGGGAGACCCAGTACTTC. This gives the protein CASSPGQGSSGETQYF.

This chain connects TRBV7-9 to TRBJ2-3; TRBD2 matches at 10 bases. The V gene's germline CDR1 is SEHNR and CDR2 FQNEAQ (reference sequence). This CDR3 region has 16 residues. V lost 5 bases, J lost 1 base, and 6 bases stayed unmatched. The CDR3 loop reads CASSPTSGKGTDTQYF. CDR3 sequence (DNA): TGTGCCAGCAGCCCCACTAGCGGGAAGGGCACAGATACGCAGTATTTT.

This clone was picked up a small number of times. The genes are TRBV5-4 and TRBJ2-7; D possibly corresponds to TRBD2 (5 bases). CDR1 SGHNT and CDR2 YYREEE come from the germline V gene (reference sequence). V was trimmed by 2 bases and J by 2 bases, leaving 8 bases between them. This CDR3 contains 13 residues. The CDR3 DNA sequence: TGTGCCAGCAGCTTAGGACTTCCCTACGAGCAGTACTTC. Protein sequence: CASSLGLPYEQYF.

This chain joins TRBV7-3 and TRBJ2-2; 14 bases are shared with TRBD2. Germline V gives CDR1 SGHTA, CDR2 FQGTGA. The CDR3 is 16 residues long. V gave up 6 bases and J gave up 4 bases; unmatched junction bases: 4. In DNA, the CDR3 is TGTGCCAGCAGTCAGGGACTAGCGGGAGCCACCGGGGAGCTGTTTTTT. It encodes CASSQGLAGATGELFF.

The gene calls are TRBV19 and TRBJ1-5, with no clear D. V lost 5 bases to trimming and J lost 1 base, with 9 bases between them. CDR1 and CDR2 (germline): LNHDA, SQIVND (reference sequence). The CDR3 runs to 14 residues. DNA of the CDR3: TGTGCCAGTAGTGGAGGATCCAGCAATCAGCCCCAGCATTTT. Protein sequence: CASSGGSSNQPQHF.

The chain has TRBV7-2 and TRBJ2-3; a weak D match, TRBD1 (6 bases). The length of the CDR3 is 14 residues. Trimming removed 5 bases at V and 0 bases at J, with 9 bases between. Germline lookup yields CDR1 SGHTA and CDR2 FQGNSA. CDR3 in amino acids: CASSARGSTDTQYF. The DNA for the CDR3 is TGTGCCAGCAGCGCGAGGGGGAGCACAGATACGCAGTATTTT.

This clone was counted a single time. The chain links TRBV6-5 to TRBJ1-5; TRBD1 is a possible D gene (6 bases). V lost 4 bases, J lost 6 bases, and 19 bases lay in between. This CDR3 has 16 amino acids. The germline gives CDR1 MNHEY, CDR2 SVGAGI. The CDR3 nucleotides read TGTGCCAGCAGTTGCTCAGGGGTGGGTATCCGTCAGCCCCAGCATTTT. Translated: CASSCSGVGIRQPQHF.

The chain is built from TRBV11-2 and TRBJ2-5, with 11 bases lining up with TRBD2. There are 16 residues in the CDR3. CDR1 is SGHAT and CDR2 is FQNNGV in the germline V gene. The V and J ends lost 1 base and 0 bases, in that order; junction bases with no gene match: 1. This CDR3 is CASSLGTSGHQETQYF. In DNA, the CDR3 is TGTGCCAGCAGCTTAGGGACTAGCGGGCACCAAGAGACCCAGTACTTC.

V and J are TRBV19 and TRBJ2-1; D is possibly TRBD1 (7 bases). CDR3 length equals 13 residues. With 5 bases removed from V and 8 bases from J, the gap between germline ends came to 13 bases. The germline CDR1 and CDR2 sequences are LNHDA and SQIVND (reference sequence). The CDR3 DNA is TGTGCCAGTAGTCACAGGGGCGGGGATGAGCAGTTCTTC. It is translated as CASSHRGGDEQFF.

This clone was seen once. The rearrangement uses TRBV4-3 and TRBJ2-7, with a weak D call TRBD2 (5 bases). The V and J ends lost 0 bases and 6 bases respectively, with 15 bases between them. Per germline, CDR1 LGHNA and CDR2 YSLEER. CDR3 size: 15 residues. The CDR3 nucleotides are TGCGCCAGCAGCCAAGACTTACTAGGATCTGGCGAGCAGTACTTC. Amino acid sequence: CASSQDLLGSGEQYF.

V and J are TRBV28 and TRBJ2-3, with D unresolved. The CDR3 has 15 amino acids. V lost 3 bases and J 0 bases, leaving 10 bases between the germline ends. Germline CDR1 and CDR2: MDHEN and SYDVKM. CDR3 in DNA: TGTGCCAGCAGTTTGCAGGTTCCTAGCACAGATACGCAGTATTTT. Protein: CASSLQVPSTDTQYF.

This chain connects TRBV19 to TRBJ1-1; possible D gene TRBD1, 5 bases. The CDR3 contains 14 residues. Germline CDR1 LNHDA, CDR2 SQIVND (reference sequence). V was clipped by 2 bases and J by 4 bases, with 11 bases between them. The DNA for the CDR3 is TGTGCCAGTAGTATATTGGCCCAGGGCACTGAAGCTTTCTTT. Translation: CASSILAQGTEAFF.

This chain connects TRBV5-8 to TRBJ1-2, with 9 bases fitting TRBD1. The germline V gene has CDR1 SGHTS and CDR2 YDEGEE. After removal of 4 bases from V and 7 bases from J, the junction contained 17 bases not matched to a gene. This CDR3 spans 17 amino acids. The CDR3 sequence is CASSLGDRGMMRAGYTF. DNA for the CDR3: TGTGCCAGCAGCCTGGGCGACAGGGGGATGATGCGAGCTGGCTACACCTTC.

Written as DNA, the CDR3 is TGTGCCAGCAGCTTACGGAGCGGACTAGAGCGTGAGCAGTTCTTC. The encoded protein is CASSLRSGLEREQFF. This rearrangement joins TRBV7-2 to TRBJ2-1, with 7 positions matching TRBD2. Germline CDR1 is SGHTA and CDR2 is FQGNSA. V lost 2 bases, J lost 9 bases, and 10 bases stayed unmatched. CDR3 length equals 15 residues.

The rearrangement joins TRBV5-6 to TRBJ2-5; the D is unclear. V dropped 2 bases and J dropped 4 bases, with 3 bases sitting between them. From germline, CDR1 is SGHDT and CDR2 YYEEEE. CDR3 length equals 11 residues. The CDR3 nucleotides are TGTGCCAGCAGCTTTCGAGAGACCCAGTACTTC. Its translation: CASSFRETQYF.

The V and J genes are TRBV6-7 and TRBJ2-5, with 7 positions matching TRBD2. TRBV6-7 carries the ORF label, with uncertain function. The CDR3 has 15 residues. Trimming cost V 10 bases and J 5 bases; bases outside gene matches: 16. This CDR3 is CATWEGLSRAETQYF. For the CDR3, the DNA is TGTGCCACCTGGGAGGGGCTATCCCGGGCTGAGACCCAGTACTTC.

The V and J genes are TRBV19 and TRBJ1-1; TRBD1 aligns across 8 bases. The V and J ends lost 4 bases and 4 bases, in that order; junction bases with no gene match: 11. The CDR3 runs to 16 residues. Germline V gene data show CDR1 as LNHDA and CDR2 as SQIVND (reference sequence). The CDR3 loop is CASSTSGRGLGTEAFF. CDR3 nucleotide sequence: TGTGCCAGTAGTACCTCGGGCAGGGGGCTTGGCACTGAAGCTTTCTTT.

The chain recombines TRBV9 with TRBJ2-1, with 8 bases identical to TRBD2. V lost 1 base, J lost 9 bases, and 3 bases stayed unmatched. This CDR3 has 13 amino acids. Germline V gives CDR1 SGDLS, CDR2 YYNGEE. The CDR3 loop reads CASSVILAGEQFF. The CDR3 coding sequence is TGTGCCAGCAGCGTAATTCTAGCGGGTGAGCAGTTCTTC.

The chain links TRBV2 to TRBJ1-3; no clear D gene. Trimming took off 4 bases at V and 0 bases at J, with 7 bases between the two ends. This CDR3 spans 14 amino acids. Germline V gives CDR1 SNHLY, CDR2 FYNNEI. The CDR3 DNA reads as TGTGCCAGCAGTGGACACCTCTCTGGAAACACCATATATTTT. It encodes CASSGHLSGNTIYF.

The chain couples TRBV28 to TRBJ2-2; D is perhaps TRBD2 (5 bases). V gave up 1 base and J gave up 5 bases, with 20 bases separating them. Looked up from germline, CDR1 is MDHEN and CDR2 is SYDVKM. This CDR3 region has 18 residues. The CDR3 reads CASSLYGVGLAITGELFF. In DNA, the CDR3 is TGTGCCAGCAGTTTATACGGTGTAGGGCTAGCCATAACCGGGGAGCTGTTTTTT.

The chain joins TRBV27 to TRBJ2-1; 9 bases map to TRBD2. This CDR3 contains 16 residues. Germline V gives CDR1 MNHEY, CDR2 SMNVEV (reference sequence). Germline trimming cut 6 bases from V and 3 bases from J; bases unmatched to any gene: 9. DNA of the CDR3: TGTGCCAGCAGCCCGACCCTAGCGGGGTACTACAATGAGCAGTTCTTC. This codes for CASSPTLAGYYNEQFF.

This clone occurred a few times. The chain carries TRBV27 and TRBJ2-7; 8 bases fit TRBD2. This CDR3 comprises 14 residues. The V gene end was trimmed by 6 bases and the J gene end by 2 bases; junction bases not matched to a gene: 6. Per the germline V gene, CDR1 is MNHEY and CDR2 is SMNVEV (reference sequence). CDR3 loop: CASRSSGRTYEQYF. The DNA for the CDR3 is TGTGCCAGCAGGTCTAGCGGGCGGACCTACGAGCAGTACTTC.

CDR3 in DNA: TGTGCCAGCAGCTTGGGCACGCCGGGGTATGGCTACACCTTC. As protein: CASSLGTPGYGYTF. The V and J genes are TRBV13 and TRBJ1-2, with D unclear. With 3 bases removed from V and 5 bases from J, the gap between germline ends came to 13 bases. Germline CDR1 PRHDT, CDR2 FYEKMQ (reference sequence). The CDR3 contains 14 residues.